The source of this T cell receptor beta chain is a study of shared clonotypes between healthy human individuals. In germline, CDR1 is MDHEN, CDR2 SYDVKM. Trimming removed 6 bases at V and 6 bases at J, with 16 bases between. The CDR3 totals 14 residues. Every immunoSEQ plate was one replicate of a subset's evenly spread DNA. Generated by immunoSEQ multiplex PCR, the TCRdb table keeps only in-frame clones and is missing some. The repertoire holds about 730,000 clones, roughly 72% seen once, with roughly 1.8% in the top ten. Whole-study results and caveats: Non-shared clonotypes had lower generation probabilities than those shared by all four donors.

Every donor was a Caucasian adult from Nashville, Tennessee. In regard to this clone: Its antigen is not known.

The chain is built from TRBV28 and TRBJ2-3; possibly TRBD1 for D (6 bases). Sequenced: memory CD4+ T cells sorted from blood. Documented subset: CD45RA-negative fraction. The sequence was obtained from a woman aged 25 to 39 in good health. For the CDR3, the DNA is TGTGCCAGCAGGGACAGCAAGAAAGCGGATACGCAGTATTTT. This translates into CASRDSKKADTQYF.